A single sample gave rise to the 5 T cell receptor beta chains below, sequenced in a study of OX40 agonist ivuxolimab in advanced cancers. Produced via immunoSEQ multiplex PCR; TCRdb's table is partial and in-frame only. The sample holds around 81,000 clones, 80% to 90% seen once. Sequenced material: CD4+ or CD8+ T cells sorted from blood, taken in a trial of the OX40 agonist ivuxolimab. Receptor source: an adult with an advanced solid tumor such as melanoma, head and neck, liver or kidney cancer.

In its sample, this clone ranks as medium-sized. This specimen includes other DNA sequences encoding the same CDR3. The CDR3 DNA reads as TGTGCCAGCAGTTACTCGACTAGCGGGAATTCCTACGAGCAGTACTTC. Residues: CASSYSTSGNSYEQYF. The chain links TRBV6-5 to TRBJ2-7, with 11 nucleotides matching TRBD2. V lost 0 bases and J lost 1; bases outside the gene matches: 2. The CDR3 totals 16 residues. The germline CDR1 and CDR2 sequences are MNHEY and SVGAGI.

This clone showed up just once. J is TRBJ1-1 and V is TRBV7-9; possibly TRBD1 for D (5 bases). Trimming left V 1 base short and J 11 bases short, with 14 bases between. The germline CDR1 and CDR2 sequences are SEHNR and FQNEAQ (reference sequence). This CDR3 is 13 amino acids long. DNA for the CDR3: TGTGCCAGCAGCTTAGGCTATTTAGGGGTGGCTTTCTTT. As protein: CASSLGYLGVAFF.

The rearrangement joins TRBV27 to TRBJ1-1, with D unresolved. The germline V gene has CDR1 MNHEY and CDR2 SMNVEV (reference sequence). CDR3 length: 13 amino acids. V dropped 5 bases and J dropped 1 base, with 8 bases sitting between them. CDR3 nucleotides: TGTGCCAGCAGTATCTCAGGGAACACTGAAGCTTTCTTT. It specifies CASSISGNTEAFF.

The chain carries TRBV6-5 and TRBJ2-5; 9 bases match TRBD1. The germline gives CDR1 MNHEY, CDR2 SVGAGI. The CDR3 contains 14 residues. Trimming took 7 bases from V and 1 from J; bases not matched to a gene: 4. CDR3 sequence: CASTPDRGQETQYF. Here the CDR3 DNA reads TGTGCCAGCACCCCGGACAGGGGCCAAGAGACCCAGTACTTC.

This clone occurred a few times. The V call is TRBV29-1, the J call TRBJ2-7, with D unclear. Germline CDR1 reads SQVTM; CDR2 reads ANQGSEA. The V and J ends lost 6 bases and 4 bases respectively, with 10 bases between them. This CDR3 has 11 amino acids. The CDR3 loop is CSVLTEYEQYF. The CDR3 DNA follows: TGCAGCGTCCTGACTGAATACGAGCAGTACTTC.